The clone carrying this TCR beta chain has just one count. What it binds is unknown. This entry belongs to a study of T-cell memory formation after mild COVID-19. Study at large: The two donors had largely donor-specific TCR clusters.

CDR3 length: 16 amino acids. Germline V gene data show CDR1 as MNHEY and CDR2 as SVGAGI. Trimming cost V 0 bases and J 5 bases; bases outside gene matches: 3. Amplification by 5'RACE using constant-segment primers produced TCR alpha and TCR beta cDNA libraries that carried sample barcodes and UMIs. One entry per CDR3 protein results from TCRdb running MiXCR on the 5' RACE reads. The table includes just over 150,000 distinct CDR3 sequences, about 28% detected once. Study outcomes and limitations: Those CD4+ clones that contracted were mainly in CM and EM (CD8+ ones in EMRA).

This chain joins TRBV6-5 and TRBJ2-5, with 13 bases identical to TRBD2. Sequences were obtained from PBMCs or a T cell subset sorted from them (not recorded which). The clonotype originates from an adult woman who had mild COVID-19 (a few samples of this study predate the infection). Cell type and time point are not known. CDR3 amino acids: CASSYSMTSGGETQYF. DNA of the CDR3: TGTGCCAGCAGTTACTCGATGACTAGCGGGGGGGAGACCCAGTACTTC.